The entry that follows covers one T cell receptor beta chain sequence. Germline V gene lookup returns CDR1 SEHNR and CDR2 FQNEAQ (reference sequence). V lost 6 bases to trimming and J lost 6 bases, with 24 bases between them. The CDR3 is made up of 16 amino acids. The record originates from a study of OX40 agonist ivuxolimab in advanced cancers. TCRdb's table, derived via immunoSEQ multiplex PCR, lists solely in-frame clones and lacks some. The table records around 98,000 clones, around nine tenths of them present only once. The TCR was taken from an adult with an advanced solid tumor such as melanoma, head and neck, liver or kidney cancer. The rearrangement links TRBV7-9 to TRBJ2-7; D gene uncertain. The sequencing here drew on CD4+ or CD8+ T cells sorted from blood, taken in a trial of the OX40 agonist ivuxolimab. The CDR3 coding sequence is TGTGCCAGCAGTAAATGCGAGGCATTTTCGGCCTGCGAGCAGTACTTC. Residues: CASSKCEAFSACEQYF.